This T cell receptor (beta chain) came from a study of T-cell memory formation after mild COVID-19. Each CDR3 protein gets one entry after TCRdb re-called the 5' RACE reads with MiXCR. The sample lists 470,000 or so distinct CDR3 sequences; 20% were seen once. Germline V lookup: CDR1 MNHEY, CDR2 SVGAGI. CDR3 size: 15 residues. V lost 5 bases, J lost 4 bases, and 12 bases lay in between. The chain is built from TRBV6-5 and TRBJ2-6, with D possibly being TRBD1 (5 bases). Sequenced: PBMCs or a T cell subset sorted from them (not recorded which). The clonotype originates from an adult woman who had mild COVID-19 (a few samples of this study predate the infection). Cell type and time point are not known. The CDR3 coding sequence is TGTGCCAGCAGTCCTCAGGGTCTCGGGGCCAACGTCCTGACTTTC. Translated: CASSPQGLGANVLTF.